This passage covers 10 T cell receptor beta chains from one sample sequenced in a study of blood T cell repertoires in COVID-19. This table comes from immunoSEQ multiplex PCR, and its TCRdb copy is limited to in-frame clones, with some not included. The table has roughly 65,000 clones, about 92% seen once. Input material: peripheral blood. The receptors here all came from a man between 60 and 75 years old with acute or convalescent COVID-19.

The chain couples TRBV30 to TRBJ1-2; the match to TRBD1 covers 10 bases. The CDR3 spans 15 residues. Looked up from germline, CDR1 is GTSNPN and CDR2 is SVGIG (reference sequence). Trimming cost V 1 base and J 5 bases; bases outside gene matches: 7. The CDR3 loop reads CAWSAGDRGYYGYTF. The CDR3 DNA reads TGTGCCTGGAGTGCCGGGGACAGGGGCTATTATGGCTACACCTTC. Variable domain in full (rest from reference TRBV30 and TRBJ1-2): SQTIHQWPATLVQPVGSPLSLECTVEGTSNPNLYWYRQAAGRGLQLLFYSVGIGQISSEVPQNLSASRPQDRQFILSSKKLLLSDSGFYLCAWSAGDRGYYGYTFGSGTRLTVV.

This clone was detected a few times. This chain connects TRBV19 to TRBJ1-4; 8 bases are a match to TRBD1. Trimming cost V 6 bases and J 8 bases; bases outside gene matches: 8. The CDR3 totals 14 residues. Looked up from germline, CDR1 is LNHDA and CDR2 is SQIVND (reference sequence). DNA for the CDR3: TGTGCCAGTAGGCTGCAGGGGGCTGGCGAAAAACTGTTTTTT. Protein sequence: CASRLQGAGEKLFF.

Here the CDR3 DNA reads TGTGCCAGTAGGGACAGGGGGCGGAACACTGAAGCTTTCTTT. Protein product: CASRDRGRNTEAFF. V and J are TRBV19 and TRBJ1-1; 11 bases agree with TRBD1. The CDR3 runs 14 residues. The germline CDR1 and CDR2 sequences are LNHDA and SQIVND (reference sequence). V was pared by 6 bases and J by 1 base, with 1 base of the junction left unmatched.

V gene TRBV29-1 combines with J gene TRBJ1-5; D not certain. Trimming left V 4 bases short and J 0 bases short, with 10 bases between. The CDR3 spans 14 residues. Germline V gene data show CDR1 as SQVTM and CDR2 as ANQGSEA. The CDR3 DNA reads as TGCAGCGTTGGGTCCCAGTTTAGCAATCAGCCCCAGCATTTT. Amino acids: CSVGSQFSNQPQHF.

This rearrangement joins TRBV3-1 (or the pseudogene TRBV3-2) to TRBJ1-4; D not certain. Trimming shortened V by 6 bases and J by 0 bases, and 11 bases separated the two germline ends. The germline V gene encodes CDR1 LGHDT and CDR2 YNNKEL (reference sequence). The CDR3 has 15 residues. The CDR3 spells CASSRRTATNEKLFF. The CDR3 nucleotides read TGTGCCAGCAGTCGGAGGACGGCAACTAATGAAAAACTGTTTTTT.

CDR3 region: CASSELGGRQPQHF. CDR3 in DNA: TGCGCCAGCAGTGAGTTGGGGGGGCGGCAGCCCCAGCATTTT. The chain combines TRBV10-2 with TRBJ1-5; tentative D call: TRBD1 (6 bases). This CDR3 has 14 residues. Germline V gene lookup returns CDR1 WSHSY and CDR2 SAAADI. The germline V and J ends were trimmed by 1 base and 7 bases, with 11 bases remaining between them.

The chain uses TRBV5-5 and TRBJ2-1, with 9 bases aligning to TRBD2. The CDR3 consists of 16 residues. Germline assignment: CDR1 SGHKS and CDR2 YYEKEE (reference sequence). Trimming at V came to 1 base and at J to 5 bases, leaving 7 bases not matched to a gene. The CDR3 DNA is TGTGCCAGCAGCTTGTTTCTAGCGGGGCTAGACAATGAGCAGTTCTTC. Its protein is CASSLFLAGLDNEQFF.

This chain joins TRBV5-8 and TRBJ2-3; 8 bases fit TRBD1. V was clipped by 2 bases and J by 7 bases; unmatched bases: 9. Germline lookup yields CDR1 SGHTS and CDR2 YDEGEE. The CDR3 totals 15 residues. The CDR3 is CASSFSQGALNTQYF. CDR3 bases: TGTGCCAGCAGCTTTAGTCAGGGGGCACTAAATACGCAGTATTTT.

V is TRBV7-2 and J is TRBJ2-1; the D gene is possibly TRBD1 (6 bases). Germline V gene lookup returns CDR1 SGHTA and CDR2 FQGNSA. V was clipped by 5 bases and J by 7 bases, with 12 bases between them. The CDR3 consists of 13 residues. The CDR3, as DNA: TGTGCCAGCAGCGAACAACAGGGAAATGAGCAGTTCTTC. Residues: CASSEQQGNEQFF. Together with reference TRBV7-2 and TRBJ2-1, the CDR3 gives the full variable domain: GAGVSQSPSNKVTEKGKDVELRCDPISGHTALYWYRQSLGQGLEFLIYFQGNSAPDKSGLPSDRFSAERTGGSVSTLTIQRTQQEDSAVYLCASSEQQGNEQFFGPGTRLTVL.

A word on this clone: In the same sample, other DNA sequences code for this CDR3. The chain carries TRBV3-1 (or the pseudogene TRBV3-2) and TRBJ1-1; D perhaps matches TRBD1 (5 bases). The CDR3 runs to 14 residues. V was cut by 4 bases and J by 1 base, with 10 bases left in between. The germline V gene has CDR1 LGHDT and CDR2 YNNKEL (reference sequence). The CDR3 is CASSLRQSNTEAFF. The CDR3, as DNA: TGTGCCAGCAGCCTAAGACAGTCGAACACTGAAGCTTTCTTT.